This TCR beta chain originates from a study of technical replicates of blood from several donors. Trimming shortened V by 0 bases and J by 4 bases, and 6 bases separated the two germline ends. The CDR3 is made up of 13 amino acids. CDR1 and CDR2 from the germline V gene are KGHSH and LQKENI. Libraries were prepared by immunoSEQ multiplex PCR; TCRdb keeps only in-frame clonotypes and omits some of them. The sample contains around 85,000 clones, about 94% of which appear only once. V is TRBV18 and J is TRBJ2-5; D call uncertain. This TCR was sampled from a human donor in good health. Sequenced: T cells isolated from PBMCs. DNA of the CDR3: TGTGCCAGCTCACCACCACTCACAGAGACCCAGTACTTC. Translated, it gives CASSPPLTETQYF.